This TCR beta chain derives from a study of shared T cell receptors in the human thymus. There are 14 residues in the CDR3. CDR1 is SEHNR, CDR2 FQNEAQ, per germline (reference sequence). V was clipped by 3 bases and J by 3 bases, with 10 bases between them. Repertoires were generated with immunoSEQ multiplex PCR, while TCRdb's copy carries only in-frame clones and drops some. The sample has approximately 660,000 clones; around 87% are singletons. These data also featured in a second study, about human thymus T cells. That report notes: Resections were taken during corrective heart surgery, and the thymus tissue came from these. Thymic TCR repertoires of unrelated people reportedly overlapped highly.

The sequence was collected from a boy under three years old with a congenital heart defect. The sequenced sample consisted of thymocytes. The V and J genes are TRBV7-9 and TRBJ2-3; a weak D match, TRBD2 (5 bases). CDR3 DNA sequence: TGTGCCAGCAGCTTCGGAGGCCATACAGATACGCAGTATTTT. Translated: CASSFGGHTDTQYF. The variable domain in full, completed from reference TRBV7-9 and TRBJ2-3, reads DTGVSQNPRHKITKRGQNVTFRCDPISEHNRLYWYRQTLGQGPEFLTYFQNEAQLEKSRLLSDRFSAERPKGSFSTLEIQRTEQGDSAMYLCASSFGGHTDTQYFGPGTRLTVL.